One and the same sample provided the 15 T cell receptor beta chains below, sequenced in a study of T cells in Graves' hyperthyroidism and ophthalmopathy. Amplified regions were TCR beta CDR3 sequences from RNA transcripts. The primer set for the first-round RT-PCR of the TCR CDR3 was HTBI. TCRdb reprocessed the multiplex PCR reads with MiXCR, giving one entry per CDR3 protein. The repertoire holds 300,000 to 450,000 distinct CDR3 sequences, less than 20% seen once, with 25% to 35% in the top ten. Sequenced sample: blood. These TCRs come from a young woman with Graves' hyperthyroidism that later progressed to Graves' ophthalmopathy.

This clonotype occurred a few times. The gene calls are TRBV9 and TRBJ2-1; 14 bases line up with TRBD2. V lost 3 bases to trimming and J lost 4 bases; unmatched junction nucleotides: 9. The CDR3 extends over 18 amino acids. Looked up from germline, CDR1 is SGDLS and CDR2 is YYNGEE. CDR3: CASSDNPGLAGGYNEQFF. The CDR3, as DNA: TGTGCCAGCAGCGACAACCCAGGACTAGCGGGAGGTTACAATGAGCAGTTCTTC.

This clonotype was seen more than once but under ten times. V is TRBV28 and J is TRBJ1-2; D is ambiguous. Germline V lookup: CDR1 MDHEN, CDR2 SYDVKM. Trimming stripped 5 bases from V and 6 bases from J, with 10 bases between. The CDR3 totals 12 residues. The CDR3 DNA reads TGTGCCAGCAGTCCCTCCGACGATGGCTACACCTTC. Protein: CASSPSDDGYTF.

This rearrangement joins TRBV20-1 to TRBJ2-1; 10 nucleotides agree with TRBD2. With 1 base clipped from V and 1 base from J, the junction kept 13 bases outside the gene matches. Germline lookup yields CDR1 DFQATT and CDR2 SNEGSKA (reference sequence). The CDR3 loop spans 19 amino acids. The CDR3: CSARGQKPTSGLSYNEQFF. The CDR3 region has the DNA TGCAGTGCTAGAGGGCAAAAACCGACTAGCGGGCTATCCTACAATGAGCAGTTCTTC.

Remarks on this clonotype: A much larger clonotype is one base distant, so this may be a read error. This sequence joins TRBV20-1 and TRBJ2-7; 11 nucleotides line up with TRBD2. The CDR3 totals 17 residues. CDR1 is DFQATT and CDR2 is SNEGSKA in the germline V gene (reference sequence). The CDR3 DNA follows: TGCAGTGTTAGAGTCTTAGCGGGAGGGTCCGCCGAGGACGAGCAGTACTTC. Protein product: CSVRVLAGGSAEDEQYF.

This clonotype has a handful of counts. The CDR3 here is CASSYPSGRIYYEQYF. Written as DNA, the CDR3 is TGTGCCAGCAGTTACCCTAGCGGGAGGATTTACTACGAGCAGTACTTC. The chain couples TRBV6-2 or TRBV6-3 to TRBJ2-7; 11 bases fit TRBD2. Germline CDR1 reads MNHEY; CDR2 reads SVGEGT. V shed 2 bases, J shed 3 bases, and the junction held 6 bases outside the gene matches. The length of the CDR3 is 16 residues.

This clonotype was counted a few times. The rearrangement uses TRBV4-3 and TRBJ2-7; D might be TRBD2 (6 bases). Trimming took off 2 bases at V and 5 bases at J, with 16 bases between the two ends. Germline assignment: CDR1 LGHNA and CDR2 YSLEER. This CDR3 comprises 15 residues. CDR3 DNA: TGCGCCAGCAGCCAATCGACTAGTATCGTCGACGAGCAGTACTTC. Its translation: CASSQSTSIVDEQYF.

This clonotype was seen at least ten times. The chain couples TRBV12-3 or TRBV12-4 to TRBJ2-5; 13 bases agree with TRBD2. The CDR3 runs to 16 residues. V lost 5 bases and J lost 5; bases outside the gene matches: 8. The CDR3 DNA reads as TGTGCCAGCAGTGCCCGGACTAGCGGGAGTGTGGAGACCCAGTACTTC. Its translation: CASSARTSGSVETQYF.

This clonotype showed up many times. The rearrangement links TRBV20-1 to TRBJ1-5, with 9 bases lining up with TRBD1. Germline trimming cut 2 bases from V and 2 bases from J; bases unmatched to any gene: 10. The CDR3 has 17 amino acids. CDR1 DFQATT and CDR2 SNEGSKA come from the germline V gene (reference sequence). CDR3 loop: CSARRGPGQGGNQPQHF. The CDR3 DNA is TGCAGTGCTAGAAGGGGACCGGGACAGGGAGGCAATCAGCCCCAGCATTTT.

There are many counts of this clonotype. The genes are TRBV20-1 and TRBJ2-5, with TRBD1 matching over 7 bases. This CDR3 has 11 residues. CDR1 is DFQATT and CDR2 is SNEGSKA in the germline V gene (reference sequence). Trimming cost V 6 bases and J 3 bases; bases outside gene matches: 1. The CDR3 sequence: CSAQGEETQYF. The CDR3 bases are TGCAGTGCGCAGGGGGAAGAGACCCAGTACTTC.

This clonotype appeared many times. The chain recombines TRBV6-2 or TRBV6-3 with TRBJ1-5; 8 bases are a match to TRBD1. CDR1 is MNHEY, CDR2 SVGEGT, per germline. Germline trimming cut 5 bases from V and 6 bases from J; bases unmatched to any gene: 15. This CDR3 has 17 residues. The chain's CDR3 is CASSRHPSDRGSQPQHF. The CDR3 DNA is TGTGCCAGCAGTCGACACCCCTCTGACAGGGGCAGTCAGCCCCAGCATTTT.

This clonotype has ten or more counts. The J gene is TRBJ2-7, the V gene TRBV3-1; the D is unclear. Trimming removed 3 bases from V and 0 bases from J, with 12 bases in between. Germline assignment: CDR1 LGHDT and CDR2 YNNKEL (reference sequence). The CDR3 has 15 residues. CDR3 residues: CASSQAFKSSYEQYF. The CDR3 DNA sequence: TGTGCCAGCAGCCAGGCTTTTAAGAGCTCCTACGAGCAGTACTTC.

The chain links TRBV20-1 to TRBJ1-6, with D perhaps TRBD1 (5 bases). The V and J ends lost 3 bases and 5 bases respectively, with 11 bases between them. Germline V CDR1 and CDR2: DFQATT, SNEGSKA (reference sequence). CDR3 length: 14 amino acids. The CDR3 protein is CSASMGVNNSPLHF. The CDR3 DNA sequence: TGCAGTGCTAGTATGGGGGTAAATAATTCACCCCTCCACTTT.

This clonotype was observed many times. The chain employs TRBV7-8 and TRBJ2-3; perhaps D is TRBD1 or TRBD2 (5 bases each). The CDR3 totals 22 residues. V dropped 5 bases and J dropped 0 bases, with 33 bases sitting between them. CDR1 is SGHVS and CDR2 is FQNEAQ in the germline V gene. CDR3 nucleotide sequence: TGTGCCAGCAGCCGCCCTAGGGGAATCAAGGGTCCCCCGGGGAACAGCACAGATACGCAGTATTTT. This encodes CASSRPRGIKGPPGNSTDTQYF. Full variable domain (rest looked up from reference TRBV7-8 and TRBJ2-3): GAGVSQSPRYKVAKRGQDVALRCDPISGHVSLFWYQQALGQGPEFLTYFQNEAQLDKSGLPSDRFFAERPEGSVSTLKIQRTQQEDSAVYLCASSRPRGIKGPPGNSTDTQYFGPGTRLTVL.

This clonotype was seen at least ten times. The chain joins TRBV2 to TRBJ2-2; D may be TRBD2 (6 bases). V was cut by 5 bases and J by 5 bases, with 18 bases left in between. The CDR3 consists of 16 residues. Germline loops: CDR1 SNHLY, CDR2 FYNNEI. The CDR3 DNA reads as TGTGCCAGCAGTCTTGCGGGGTCCCGGGGGACCGGGGAGCTGTTTTTT. Its translation: CASSLAGSRGTGELFF.

This clonotype was seen only a few times. V is TRBV6-2 or TRBV6-3 and J is TRBJ2-3; D not resolved. Germline loops: CDR1 MNHEY, CDR2 SVGEGT. The CDR3 consists of 14 residues. Trimming cost V 1 base and J 6 bases, with 11 bases left between them. CDR3 sequence reads: CASSYYIGWDTQYF. CDR3 bases: TGTGCCAGCAGTTACTATATTGGGTGGGATACGCAGTATTTT.